The 21 T cell receptor beta chains presented below share a single source sample, sequenced in a study of blood T cell repertoires in COVID-19. Libraries were prepared by immunoSEQ multiplex PCR; TCRdb keeps only in-frame clonotypes and omits some of them. The sample shows under 300,000 clones, roughly 80% of them seen only once. The specimen was peripheral blood. Every receptor here comes from a woman aged 18-29 years with acute or convalescent COVID-19.

The chain combines TRBV5-1 with TRBJ2-5, with TRBD2 as a possible D gene (6 bases). CDR1 is SGHRS, CDR2 YFSETQ, per germline. The V end was cut by 1 base, the J end by 2 bases, with 12 bases between. The CDR3 loop spans 15 amino acids. In nucleotides, the CDR3 is TGCGCCAGCAGCTTGAACCCAGGAGGGCAAGAGACCCAGTACTTC. Translating gives CASSLNPGGQETQYF.

The rearrangement links TRBV4-3 to TRBJ2-7; possible D gene TRBD2, 6 bases. The V gene's germline CDR1 is LGHNA and CDR2 YSLEER. The length of the CDR3 is 17 residues. Trimming shortened V by 0 bases and J by 4 bases, and 19 bases separated the two germline ends. This CDR3 reads CASSQDESGDRLYEQYF. CDR3 coding DNA: TGCGCCAGCAGCCAAGACGAATCGGGGGACCGGCTTTACGAGCAGTACTTC.

This clone has a handful of counts. This chain joins TRBV30 and TRBJ1-1; D perhaps matches TRBD1 (6 bases). The CDR3 has 15 amino acids. The germline V gene encodes CDR1 GTSNPN and CDR2 SVGIG (reference sequence). V lost 1 base to trimming and J lost 1 base, with 13 bases between them. The DNA for the CDR3 is TGTGCCTGGAGTGGCCCAGGGGCGAAGAACACTGAAGCTTTCTTT. This gives the protein CAWSGPGAKNTEAFF.

The CDR3, as DNA: TGTGCCTGGAGTAGGACAGTGAACACTGAAGCTTTCTTT. This translates into CAWSRTVNTEAFF. J is TRBJ1-1 and V is TRBV30, with a possible D match to TRBD1 (6 bases). The CDR3 length is 13 residues. V dropped 2 bases and J dropped 0 bases, with 7 bases sitting between them. Germline assignment: CDR1 GTSNPN and CDR2 SVGIG (reference sequence).

The chain couples TRBV28 to TRBJ2-1; 11 nucleotides agree with TRBD1. This CDR3 region has 19 residues. After removal of 5 bases from V and 5 bases from J, the junction contained 17 bases not matched to a gene. CDR1 MDHEN and CDR2 SYDVKM come from the germline V gene. CDR3 residues: CASSPWRTGGVGGHNEQFF. Here the CDR3 DNA reads TGTGCCAGCAGTCCCTGGCGGACAGGGGGCGTGGGGGGCCACAATGAGCAGTTCTTC.

This clone appeared a few times. The V call is TRBV7-2, the J call TRBJ1-2; D may be TRBD1 (5 bases). This CDR3 contains 14 residues. V lost 5 bases and J lost 2, with 12 bases in between. The germline V gene has CDR1 SGHTA and CDR2 FQGNSA. DNA for the CDR3: TGTGCCAGCAGCACCAGCAGGGCCAACTATGGCTACACCTTC. Its protein is CASSTSRANYGYTF.

This chain uses TRBV10-2 with TRBJ2-1; 7 positions match TRBD2. The junction had 9 bases not matched to a gene; V was cut back by 3 bases and J by 7 bases. CDR3 size: 15 residues. Germline values: CDR1 WSHSY, CDR2 SAAADI. The chain's CDR3 is CASSDLAGVRNEQFF. CDR3 DNA: TGCGCCAGCAGTGATCTGGCGGGAGTGAGAAATGAGCAGTTCTTC.

The V call is TRBV19, the J call TRBJ2-7; 12 bases map to TRBD2. Germline V gene sequence: CDR1 LNHDA, CDR2 SQIVND (reference sequence). V was pared by 6 bases and J by 6 bases, with 6 bases of the junction left unmatched. CDR3 length: 14 residues. The CDR3 region is CASRASGRASEQYF. CDR3 nucleotides: TGTGCCAGTAGGGCTAGCGGGAGGGCCTCCGAGCAGTACTTC.

The chain is built from TRBV27 and TRBJ2-5; 7 bases map to TRBD1. There are 15 residues in the CDR3. Germline lookup yields CDR1 MNHEY and CDR2 SMNVEV (reference sequence). J gave up 5 bases and V 2 bases, and 8 bases lay outside the gene matches. CDR3 residues: CASSLGQGESETQYF. CDR3 DNA: TGTGCCAGCAGTTTAGGGCAGGGGGAGTCGGAGACCCAGTACTTC.

At least ten counts were recorded for this clone. This chain joins TRBV30 and TRBJ2-1, with 7 bases identical to TRBD1. V was clipped by 5 bases and J by 0 bases; unmatched bases: 7. The germline V gene encodes CDR1 GTSNPN and CDR2 SVGIG (reference sequence). The CDR3 spans 15 residues. The CDR3 nucleotides are TGTGCCTGGCAGACGGGACAGTCCTCCTACAATGAGCAGTTCTTC. Translated, it gives CAWQTGQSSYNEQFF.

This clone has more than one count but fewer than ten. The chain carries TRBV6-5 and TRBJ2-1; the match to TRBD2 covers 11 bases. Germline assignment: CDR1 MNHEY and CDR2 SVGAGI. The J segment lost 8 bases and the V segment lost 8 bases, leaving 11 bases of the junction unmatched. CDR3 length: 15 residues. The CDR3 coding sequence is TGTGCCAGCTACAAGACTAGCGGGATTATGGATGAGCAGTTCTTC. The encoded protein is CASYKTSGIMDEQFF.

V and J are TRBV11-2 and TRBJ2-5; 11 bases agree with TRBD2. Germline CDR1 reads SGHAT; CDR2 reads FQNNGV. Trimming removed 3 bases from V and 5 bases from J; junction bases left unmatched: 11. The CDR3 sequence is 17 residues long. Here the CDR3 reads CASSFWGTSGGQETQYF. In DNA, the CDR3 is TGTGCCAGCAGCTTTTGGGGGACTAGCGGAGGCCAGGAGACCCAGTACTTC.

The J gene is TRBJ1-1, the V gene TRBV19; D may be TRBD1 (6 bases). Trimming removed 5 bases from V and 1 base from J, with 17 bases in between. CDR1 LNHDA and CDR2 SQIVND come from the germline V gene (reference sequence). The length of the CDR3 is 16 residues. The CDR3 coding sequence is TGTGCCAGTAGTCCAATCACAGGGAGGGGGAACACTGAAGCTTTCTTT. Translated, it gives CASSPITGRGNTEAFF.

The gene calls are TRBV7-2 and TRBJ1-1; a weak D match, TRBD1 (5 bases). Looked up from germline, CDR1 is SGHTA and CDR2 is FQGNSA. The CDR3 is 13 residues long. Trimming took 5 bases from V and 3 from J, leaving 10 bases between them. CDR3 nucleotides: TGTGCCAGCAGCGAAGGGGTTTACACTGAAGCTTTCTTT. Translating gives CASSEGVYTEAFF.

This rearrangement joins TRBV28 to TRBJ2-7, with TRBD2 matching 13 bases. The CDR3 totals 14 residues. The V gene's germline CDR1 is MDHEN and CDR2 SYDVKM. V was clipped by 4 bases and J by 9 bases; unmatched bases: 6. The CDR3 nucleotides read TGTGCCAGCAGTTCCGGGACTAGCGGGATGGGGCAGTACTTC. As protein: CASSSGTSGMGQYF.

The genes are TRBV6-5 and TRBJ2-2; D perhaps matches TRBD1 (6 bases). The CDR3 has 15 amino acids. Per germline, CDR1 MNHEY and CDR2 SVGAGI. V dropped 5 bases and J dropped 2 bases, with 12 bases sitting between them. The CDR3 DNA follows: TGTGCCAGCAGTCGGACAGCCTTTAACACCGGGGAGCTGTTTTTT. Its translation: CASSRTAFNTGELFF.

The chain carries TRBV12-5 and TRBJ2-7; 7 bases match TRBD2. The V gene end was trimmed by 1 base and the J gene end by 2 bases; junction bases not matched to a gene: 23. CDR3 length equals 21 residues. CDR1 and CDR2 (germline): LGHNT, FRNRAP. CDR3 bases: TGTGCTAGTGGTTTGGACCACCCTAGGCCCTTCCTAGCGGCCAATCCCTACGAGCAGTACTTC. It is translated as CASGLDHPRPFLAANPYEQYF.

The V and J genes are TRBV7-9 and TRBJ2-1, with a possible D match to TRBD2 (7 bases). The CDR3 loop spans 17 amino acids. Trimming shortened V by 4 bases and J by 2 bases, and 18 bases separated the two germline ends. Germline assignment: CDR1 SEHNR and CDR2 FQNEAQ (reference sequence). The CDR3 loop is CASSSYGGGSAYNEQFF. The DNA for the CDR3 is TGTGCCAGCAGCTCCTACGGGGGCGGGAGCGCCTACAATGAGCAGTTCTTC.

V usage is TRBV14 and J usage is TRBJ2-1, with TRBD1 as a possible D gene (5 bases). The CDR3 sequence is 16 residues long. From germline, CDR1 is SGHDN and CDR2 FVKESK. Trimming cost V 0 bases and J 7 bases, with 16 bases left between them. The CDR3 DNA reads TGTGCCAGCAGCCAAGAGATGTGGGCGAAGGGGAATGAGCAGTTCTTC. Translated, it gives CASSQEMWAKGNEQFF.

This chain links TRBV4-3 with TRBJ2-3; 10 positions match TRBD2. The trim removed 5 bases at V and 4 bases at J, leaving 12 bases unmatched. The CDR3 length is 17 residues. Germline values: CDR1 LGHNA, CDR2 YSLEER. The CDR3 region has the DNA TGCGCCAGCAGCTTTGAGATAGCGGGAGGAGGCCCAGATACGCAGTATTTT. The encoded protein is CASSFEIAGGGPDTQYF.

The rearrangement uses TRBV12-3 or TRBV12-4 and TRBJ2-1, with a possible D match to TRBD2 (5 bases). Trimming removed 6 bases from V and 5 bases from J, with 8 bases in between. The CDR3 is 12 residues long. The DNA of the CDR3 is TGTGCCAGCAGACTAGGGAACAATGAGCAGTTCTTC. Amino acid sequence: CASRLGNNEQFF.